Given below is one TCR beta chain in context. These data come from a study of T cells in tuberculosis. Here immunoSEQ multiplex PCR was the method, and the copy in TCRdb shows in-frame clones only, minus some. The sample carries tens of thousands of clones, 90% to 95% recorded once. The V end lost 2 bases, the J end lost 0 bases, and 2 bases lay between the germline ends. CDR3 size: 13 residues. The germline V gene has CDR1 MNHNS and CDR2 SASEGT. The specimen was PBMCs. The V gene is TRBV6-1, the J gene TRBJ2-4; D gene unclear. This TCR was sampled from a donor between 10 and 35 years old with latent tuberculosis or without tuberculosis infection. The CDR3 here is CASSELAKNIQYF. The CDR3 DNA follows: TGTGCCAGCAGTGAACTAGCCAAAAACATTCAGTACTTC.